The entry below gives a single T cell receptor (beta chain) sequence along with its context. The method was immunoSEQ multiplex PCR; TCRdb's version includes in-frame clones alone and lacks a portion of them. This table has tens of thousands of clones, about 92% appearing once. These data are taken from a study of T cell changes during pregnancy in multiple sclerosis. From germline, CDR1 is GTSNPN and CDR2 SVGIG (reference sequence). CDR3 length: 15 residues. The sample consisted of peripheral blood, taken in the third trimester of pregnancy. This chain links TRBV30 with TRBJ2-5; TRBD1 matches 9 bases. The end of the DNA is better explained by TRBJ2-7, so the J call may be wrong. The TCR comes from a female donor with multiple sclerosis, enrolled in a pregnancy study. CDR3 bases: TGTGCCTGGGGCCTTAACAGGGGGCGCATAGGCGAGCAGTACTTC. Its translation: CAWGLNRGRIGEQYF.